These 9 T cell receptor beta chains share one sample of origin, sequenced in a study of beta chain features in type 1 diabetes. Expressed TCRB transcripts were sequenced because the isolated RNA had all been reverse transcribed beforehand. TCRdb's copy holds only in-frame clones and misses some; the assay was immunoSEQ multiplex PCR. This repertoire shows 900,000 or so clones, roughly 15% found once; its top ten account for 0.023%. Input material: naive CD4+ T cells from blood. The receptor set was obtained from a woman between 18 and 29 years old in good health.

The rearrangement joins TRBV18 to TRBJ2-5; D ambiguous. Germline CDR1 is KGHSH and CDR2 is LQKENI. The ends were cut back, 1 base at V and 5 bases at J, with 14 bases in the middle. The CDR3 runs 15 residues. The CDR3 DNA reads TGTGCCAGCTCACCACAAGAACAAGGGTTGGAGACCCAGTACTTC. Translated, it gives CASSPQEQGLETQYF.

This chain uses TRBV14 with TRBJ2-5; TRBD2 might be the D (6 bases). The DNA end favors TRBJ2-7, so the J call may be wrong. The CDR3 runs to 18 residues. Germline CDR1 SGHDN, CDR2 FVKESK. The CDR3 sequence is CASSQEGDRERNKYEQYF. The DNA of the CDR3 is TGTGCCAGCAGCCAAGAAGGTGATCGGGAGAGGAACAAATACGAGCAGTACTTC.

This clone was recorded a few times. The chain recombines TRBV5-1 with TRBJ2-7; the D call may be TRBD1 or TRBD2 (5 bases each). Between the trimmed V and J ends, which lost 4 bases and 0 bases, there was a span of 17 bases. The CDR3 runs to 16 residues. From germline, CDR1 is SGHRS and CDR2 YFSETQ. CDR3 DNA: TGCGCCAGCAGCGAGGGGCCCCCATATAGCTCCTACGAGCAGTACTTC. This codes for CASSEGPPYSSYEQYF.

Only a few counts were recorded for this clone. This sequence joins TRBV27 and TRBJ2-2, with 8 bases identical to TRBD2. Trimming cost V 2 bases and J 5 bases; bases outside gene matches: 4. The CDR3 contains 15 residues. Per the germline V gene, CDR1 is MNHEY and CDR2 is SMNVEV (reference sequence). CDR3 bases: TGTGCCAGCAGTTTAGCGGGAGGAGGGACCGGGGAGCTGTTTTTT. It codes for CASSLAGGGTGELFF.

V is TRBV9 and J is TRBJ2-3; 9 bases are a match to TRBD2. The CDR3 covers 17 residues. The germline V gene has CDR1 SGDLS and CDR2 YYNGEE. V lost 4 bases to trimming and J lost 2 bases; unmatched junction nucleotides: 11. CDR3 in DNA: TGTGCCAGCAGCCCTCACTCGGCTAGCGGGGTCACAGATACGCAGTATTTT. It codes for CASSPHSASGVTDTQYF.

The V and J genes are TRBV4-1 and TRBJ1-1; no clear D. V was trimmed by 2 bases and J by 0 bases, leaving 7 bases between them. The CDR3 runs to 14 residues. The V gene's germline CDR1 is MGHRA and CDR2 YSYEKL. CDR3 in amino acids: CASSQRQLNTEAFF. The CDR3 DNA follows: TGCGCCAGCAGCCAACGCCAGCTGAACACTGAAGCTTTCTTT.

In its sample, this clone was seen a few times. The V gene is TRBV7-9, the J gene TRBJ2-5; 9 nucleotides agree with TRBD1. Germline CDR1 is SEHNR and CDR2 is FQNEAQ (reference sequence). The CDR3 has 15 residues. V was pared by 5 bases and J by 5 bases, with 9 bases of the junction left unmatched. The CDR3 loop is CASSPNRGRGETQYF. CDR3 DNA sequence: TGTGCCAGCAGCCCGAACAGGGGGCGCGGGGAGACCCAGTACTTC.

The sample holds a few counts of this clone. CDR3 sequence reads: CASSFPQEANGYTF. The CDR3 DNA reads TGTGCCAGCAGTTTCCCGCAGGAGGCCAATGGCTACACCTTC. The J gene is TRBJ1-2, the V gene TRBV28, with D unclear. Trimming removed 3 bases at V and 6 bases at J, with 14 bases between. This CDR3 comprises 14 residues. Germline-derived CDR1 and CDR2 are MDHEN and SYDVKM.

This chain joins TRBV5-1 and TRBJ1-5, with a weak D call TRBD1 (6 bases). Germline V gives CDR1 SGHRS, CDR2 YFSETQ. This CDR3 comprises 15 residues. Deletions cut 0 bases from V and 7 bases from J, with 14 bases between. The CDR3 reads CASSLGTDNGQPQHF. CDR3 DNA: TGCGCCAGCAGCTTGGGGACAGACAACGGGCAGCCCCAGCATTTT.